This entry lists 18 T cell receptor beta chains sequenced from one sample in a study of T cell responses to AZD1222 COVID-19 vaccine. TCRdb keeps only in-frame clones here, not all; method: immunoSEQ multiplex PCR. The table shows about 100,000 clones, with about 93% occurring only once. The sample in question was peripheral blood, obtained on day 0 of AZD1222 vaccination. These receptors were collected from an adult in good health.

V usage is TRBV11-2 and J usage is TRBJ1-6, with D uncertain. In germline, CDR1 is SGHAT, CDR2 FQNNGV. V was cut by 7 bases and J by 8 bases, with 15 bases left in between. The CDR3 has 14 amino acids. The CDR3 nucleotides read TGTGCCAGCACCCACGTGGGTTCGGATTCACCCCTCCACTTT. It translates to CASTHVGSDSPLHF.

The V call is TRBV4-1, the J call TRBJ1-3; no clear D. Trimming pared 1 base from V and 4 bases from J, leaving 11 bases between. Germline V gene data show CDR1 as MGHRA and CDR2 as YSYEKL. The CDR3 consists of 15 residues. The CDR3 nucleotides are TGCGCCAGCAGCCAAGCATTAAGGTCCGGAAACACCATATATTTT. Translating gives CASSQALRSGNTIYF.

This clone came up a few times. CDR3 sequence reads: CASSLAATTSTGSGYEQYF. The CDR3, as DNA: TGTGCCAGCAGCTTAGCCGCCACCACTTCTACAGGGTCGGGGTACGAGCAGTACTTC. This chain connects TRBV7-9 to TRBJ2-7; a weak D match, TRBD1 (6 bases). Trimming cost V 0 bases and J 4 bases, with 25 bases left between them. Germline lookup yields CDR1 SEHNR and CDR2 FQNEAQ (reference sequence). The CDR3 is 19 residues long.

The chain links TRBV20-1 to TRBJ2-3; the match to TRBD2 covers 10 bases. Per the germline V gene, CDR1 is DFQATT and CDR2 is SNEGSKA (reference sequence). This CDR3 has 17 amino acids. The trim removed 3 bases at V and 1 base at J, leaving 10 bases unmatched. The CDR3 coding sequence is TGCAGTGCTAGTATGGCTAGCGGGAGCCTTGGCACAGATACGCAGTATTTT. This codes for CSASMASGSLGTDTQYF.

The chain couples TRBV5-6 to TRBJ1-5, with D unclear. Trimming left V 1 base short and J 5 bases short, with 4 bases between. The CDR3 runs to 12 residues. The germline CDR1 and CDR2 sequences are SGHDT and YYEEEE. CDR3 sequence reads: CASSLLDQPQHF. The CDR3 bases are TGTGCCAGCAGCTTGTTGGATCAGCCCCAGCATTTT. Variable domain in full (rest from reference TRBV5-6 and TRBJ1-5): DAGVTQSPTHLIKTRGQQVTLRCSPKSGHDTVSWYQQALGQGPQFIFQYYEEEERQRGNFPDRFSGHQFPNYSSELNVNALLLGDSALYLCASSLLDQPQHFGDGTRLSIL.

The chain employs TRBV5-4 and TRBJ2-1; the D gene is possibly TRBD2 (5 bases). CDR3 length equals 12 residues. CDR1 is SGHNT, CDR2 YYREEE, per germline (reference sequence). The V and J ends lost 0 bases and 11 bases respectively, with 9 bases between them. The CDR3 region has the DNA TGTGCCAGCAGCTTGGCGAGCGGAAAGCAGTTCTTC. Amino acid sequence: CASSLASGKQFF.

The CDR3 bases are TGTGCCAGCACCAGACTAGCGGGAGCTGAGCAGTTCTTC. Amino acids: CASTRLAGAEQFF. This chain connects TRBV2 to TRBJ2-1; 12 bases are a match to TRBD2. Germline assignment: CDR1 SNHLY and CDR2 FYNNEI. V trimming: 7 bases; J trimming: 9 bases; junction bases outside the gene matches: 4. The CDR3 has 13 residues.

The genes are TRBV4-1 and TRBJ2-3; 11 bases map to TRBD2. Germline CDR1 reads MGHRA; CDR2 reads YSYEKL. CDR3 length: 15 residues. The junction had 9 bases not matched to a gene; V was cut back by 7 bases and J by 6 bases. Here the CDR3 DNA reads TGCGCCAGCAACGTAGCGGGAGGGCCGGGGGATACGCAGTATTTT. As protein: CASNVAGGPGDTQYF.

The chain recombines TRBV6-6 with TRBJ2-3, with a weak D call TRBD1 (5 bases). The V gene lost 3 bases and the J gene lost 4 bases, with 14 bases spanning the gap. Per the germline V gene, CDR1 is MNHNY and CDR2 is SVGAGI (reference sequence). The length of the CDR3 is 15 residues. In DNA form, the CDR3 reads TGTGCCAGCAGTTATACACAGGCCAACCCAGATACGCAGTATTTT. Its translation is CASSYTQANPDTQYF.

The chain employs TRBV5-1 and TRBJ2-5; D is possibly TRBD1 (5 bases). Germline assignment: CDR1 SGHRS and CDR2 YFSETQ. V was trimmed by 2 bases and J by 3 bases, leaving 11 bases between them. The CDR3 is made up of 14 amino acids. CDR3 region: CASSLRQFKETQYF. For the CDR3, the DNA is TGCGCCAGCAGCTTAAGACAGTTCAAAGAGACCCAGTACTTC.

The chain couples TRBV3-1 (or the pseudogene TRBV3-2) to TRBJ2-3, with 7 bases aligning to TRBD2. V lost 1 base, J lost 3 bases, and 4 bases stayed unmatched. This CDR3 region has 15 residues. Germline V gene lookup returns CDR1 LGHDT and CDR2 YNNKEL (reference sequence). For the CDR3, the DNA is TGTGCCAGCAGCCAAGCTGCGGGAGTGACAGATACGCAGTATTTT. It specifies CASSQAAGVTDTQYF.

For the CDR3, the DNA is TGTGCCAGCAGCAAGCCAGGCGGGACAGCTAGCAATCAGCCCCAGCATTTT. As protein: CASSKPGGTASNQPQHF. The chain couples TRBV6-2 or TRBV6-3 to TRBJ1-5; 7 nucleotides align to TRBD1. The CDR3 extends over 17 amino acids. Germline loops: CDR1 MNHEY, CDR2 SVGEGT. The V segment lost 6 bases and the J segment 0 bases; nucleotides outside the gene matches: 11.

The chain uses TRBV28 and TRBJ1-4, with a weak D call TRBD1 (5 bases). CDR3 length: 16 residues. The germline V gene has CDR1 MDHEN and CDR2 SYDVKM. Trimming took 6 bases from V and 0 from J, leaving 14 bases between them. The CDR3 here is CASSPPRGATNEKLFF. CDR3 nucleotides: TGTGCCAGCAGCCCCCCAAGGGGAGCAACTAATGAAAAACTGTTTTTT. The full variable domain, in which reference TRBV28 and TRBJ1-4 provide the parts outside the CDR3, is DVKVTQSSRYLVKRTGEKVFLECVQDMDHENMFWYRQDPGLGLRLIYFSYDVKMKEKGDIPEGYSVSREKKERFSLILESASTNQTSMYLCASSPPRGATNEKLFFGSGTQLSVL.

V usage is TRBV30 and J usage is TRBJ1-1, with TRBD1 matching 8 bases. The V segment lost 3 bases and the J segment 7 bases; nucleotides outside the gene matches: 10. The CDR3 sequence is 14 residues long. Per germline, CDR1 GTSNPN and CDR2 SVGIG (reference sequence). The CDR3 spells CAWSRRDRPVEAFF. The CDR3 DNA reads as TGTGCCTGGAGCCGCCGGGACAGGCCTGTTGAAGCTTTCTTT.

The chain couples TRBV5-1 to TRBJ2-1, with D perhaps TRBD2 (6 bases). The V gene's germline CDR1 is SGHRS and CDR2 YFSETQ. CDR3 size: 11 residues. The V gene lost 3 bases and the J gene lost 12 bases, with 10 bases spanning the gap. CDR3 sequence (DNA): TGCGCCAGCAGCTGGGACGGGGGGCAGTTCTTC. Amino acid sequence: CASSWDGGQFF.

Only one count was recorded for this clone. The V gene is TRBV4-3, the J gene TRBJ2-7, with 7 nucleotides matching TRBD1. V lost 1 base, J lost 3 bases, and 12 bases stayed unmatched. Germline CDR1 reads LGHNA; CDR2 reads YSLEER. The CDR3 extends over 17 amino acids. The CDR3: CASSQVVERTGLYEQYF. The DNA of the CDR3 is TGCGCCAGCAGCCAAGTGGTGGAGAGGACAGGTCTCTACGAGCAGTACTTC.

J is TRBJ2-1 and V is TRBV9; D is uncertain. The germline V gene has CDR1 SGDLS and CDR2 YYNGEE. This CDR3 comprises 17 residues. The V and J ends lost 0 bases and 9 bases respectively, with 22 bases between them. The CDR3 DNA sequence: TGTGCCAGCAGCGTAGGGGCGGCGGAGTATACAACTGGTGAGCAGTTCTTC. This translates into CASSVGAAEYTTGEQFF.

The gene calls are TRBV5-4 and TRBJ1-2; D call uncertain. The CDR3 is 12 amino acids. Trimming removed 5 bases from V and 3 bases from J, with 8 bases in between. Germline V gene sequence: CDR1 SGHNT, CDR2 YYREEE (reference sequence). The CDR3 coding sequence is TGTGCCAGCAGTTATGGAGACTATGGCTACACCTTC. It encodes CASSYGDYGYTF.